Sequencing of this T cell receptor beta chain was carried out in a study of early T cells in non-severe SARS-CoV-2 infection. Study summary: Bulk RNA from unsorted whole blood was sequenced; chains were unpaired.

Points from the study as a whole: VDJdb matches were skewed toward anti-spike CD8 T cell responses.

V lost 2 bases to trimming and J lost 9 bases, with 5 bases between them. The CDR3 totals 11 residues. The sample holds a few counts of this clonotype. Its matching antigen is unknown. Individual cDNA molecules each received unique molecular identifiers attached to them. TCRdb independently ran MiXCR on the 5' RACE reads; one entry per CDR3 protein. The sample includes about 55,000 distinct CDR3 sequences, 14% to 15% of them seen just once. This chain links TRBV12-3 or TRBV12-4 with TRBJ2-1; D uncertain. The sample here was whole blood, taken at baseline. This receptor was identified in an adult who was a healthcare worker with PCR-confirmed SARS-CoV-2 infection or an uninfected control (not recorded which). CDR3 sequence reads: CASSLRSEQFF. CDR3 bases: TGTGCCAGCAGTTTAAGGAGTGAGCAGTTCTTC.